These 22 T cell receptor beta chains share one sample of origin, sequenced in a study of blood T cell repertoires in COVID-19. Profiling relied on immunoSEQ multiplex PCR, and the TCRdb table lists in-frame clones only, not all of them. The sample lists 120,000 to 150,000 clones, about nine tenths occurring once. Specimen: peripheral blood. These receptors all come from a man aged 50-60 years with active or convalescent COVID-19.

V usage is TRBV12-3 or TRBV12-4 and J usage is TRBJ1-5; D gene uncertain. V gave up 6 bases and J gave up 3 bases, with 9 bases separating them. The CDR3 is 13 residues long. This CDR3 is CASSRLINQPQHF. For the CDR3, the DNA is TGTGCCAGCAGCCGACTGATCAATCAGCCCCAGCATTTT.

This clone was counted a single time. The chain links TRBV5-1 to TRBJ2-3, with 9 bases matching TRBD2. The germline CDR1 and CDR2 sequences are SGHRS and YFSETQ. V lost 0 bases and J lost 4; bases outside the gene matches: 6. This CDR3 has 16 amino acids. The CDR3, as DNA: TGCGCCAGCAGCTTGGTCGCAGCGGGAGGTGCAGATACGCAGTATTTT. Translated, it gives CASSLVAAGGADTQYF.

This clone was counted only a few times. This chain uses TRBV10-1 with TRBJ2-2; D may be TRBD1 (6 bases). The germline CDR1 and CDR2 sequences are WNHNN and SYGVQD (reference sequence). There are 15 residues in the CDR3. V lost 3 bases to trimming and J lost 8 bases, with 16 bases between them. CDR3 loop: CASSDPGQKTGELFF. DNA for the CDR3: TGCGCCAGCAGTGATCCGGGACAAAAAACGGGGGAGCTGTTTTTT.

The chain has TRBV28 and TRBJ2-5; D might be TRBD1 (6 bases). This CDR3 spans 13 amino acids. Germline CDR1 MDHEN, CDR2 SYDVKM. Trimming left V 11 bases short and J 4 bases short, with 17 bases between. Written as DNA, the CDR3 is TGTGCCGCAAGCTCGGGACATCGAGAGACCCAGTACTTC. This gives the protein CAASSGHRETQYF. Full variable domain (outside the CDR3, taken from reference TRBV28 and TRBJ2-5): DVKVTQSSRYLVKRTGEKVFLECVQDMDHENMFWYRQDPGLGLRLIYFSYDVKMKEKGDIPEGYSVSREKKERFSLILESASTNQTSMYLCAASSGHRETQYFGPGTRLLVL.

Only a few counts were recorded for this clone. V usage is TRBV3-1 (or the pseudogene TRBV3-2) and J usage is TRBJ1-5; maybe TRBD1 (6 bases). Trimming cost V 7 bases and J 0 bases, with 16 bases left between them. This CDR3 has 16 residues. Germline lookup yields CDR1 LGHDT and CDR2 YNNKEL (reference sequence). This CDR3 reads CASKGGGLTSNQPQHF. CDR3 coding DNA: TGTGCCAGCAAAGGAGGGGGACTAACTAGCAATCAGCCCCAGCATTTT.

To note about this clone: Within the sample, other DNA sequences also encode this same CDR3. This chain connects TRBV7-2 to TRBJ2-5, with TRBD1 matching 7 bases. CDR3 length: 14 amino acids. Germline CDR1 is SGHTA and CDR2 is FQGNSA. Germline trimming cut 5 bases from V and 4 bases from J; bases unmatched to any gene: 7. CDR3 in DNA: TGTGCCAGCAGCCCGCGACAGGGACGAGAGACCCAGTACTTC. It codes for CASSPRQGRETQYF. Combining the CDR3 with reference TRBV7-2 and TRBJ2-5 gives the whole variable domain GAGVSQSPSNKVTEKGKDVELRCDPISGHTALYWYRQSLGQGLEFLIYFQGNSAPDKSGLPSDRFSAERTGGSVSTLTIQRTQQEDSAVYLCASSPRQGRETQYFGPGTRLLVL.

V usage is TRBV19 and J usage is TRBJ2-3, with 10 bases fitting TRBD2. CDR1 is LNHDA, CDR2 SQIVND, per germline (reference sequence). The CDR3 extends over 17 amino acids. V trimming: 3 bases; J trimming: 4 bases; junction bases outside the gene matches: 10. The CDR3 loop reads CASSMWVLAGHPDTQYF. The CDR3 region has the DNA TGTGCCAGTAGTATGTGGGTACTAGCGGGACACCCAGATACGCAGTATTTT.

The chain employs TRBV5-1 and TRBJ2-3, with 8 bases fitting TRBD1. Germline values: CDR1 SGHRS, CDR2 YFSETQ. The CDR3 has 17 residues. With 0 bases clipped from V and 4 bases from J, the junction kept 10 bases outside the gene matches. This CDR3 is CASSLVVWTGKPDTQYF. CDR3 coding DNA: TGCGCCAGCAGCTTGGTTGTCTGGACAGGGAAGCCAGATACGCAGTATTTT.

The J gene is TRBJ1-2, the V gene TRBV19; TRBD1 matches 7 bases. V shed 6 bases and J 4 bases; nucleotides not matched to a gene: 11. Germline assignment: CDR1 LNHDA and CDR2 SQIVND (reference sequence). This CDR3 spans 15 amino acids. This CDR3 is CASREGDRSLYGYTF. In nucleotides, the CDR3 is TGTGCCAGTAGGGAAGGGGACAGAAGCCTCTATGGCTACACCTTC.

The rearrangement links TRBV7-9 to TRBJ1-5; tentatively, D is TRBD1 (6 bases). From germline, CDR1 is SEHNR and CDR2 FQNEAQ (reference sequence). The CDR3 spans 14 residues. Trimming left V 4 bases short and J 6 bases short, with 13 bases between. The CDR3 is CASSSSLGGQPQHF. The CDR3 nucleotides are TGTGCCAGCAGCTCTTCGTTAGGGGGTCAGCCCCAGCATTTT. Based on the CDR3 plus reference TRBV7-9 and TRBJ1-5, the full variable domain is DTGVSQNPRHKITKRGQNVTFRCDPISEHNRLYWYRQTLGQGPEFLTYFQNEAQLEKSRLLSDRFSAERPKGSFSTLEIQRTEQGDSAMYLCASSSSLGGQPQHFGDGTRLSIL.

The rearrangement uses TRBV18 and TRBJ2-1; 7 bases map to TRBD1. This CDR3 is built from 15 residues. The germline V gene encodes CDR1 KGHSH and CDR2 LQKENI. The trim removed 0 bases at V and 4 bases at J, leaving 3 bases unmatched. The CDR3 DNA follows: TGTGCCAGCTCACCACCGAGGACAGGTTACAATGAGCAGTTCTTC. Encoded protein: CASSPPRTGYNEQFF.

This chain connects TRBV7-9 to TRBJ2-2, with D possibly being TRBD2 (6 bases). Germline assignment: CDR1 SEHNR and CDR2 FQNEAQ (reference sequence). The CDR3 is made up of 14 amino acids. The V and J ends lost 4 bases and 4 bases respectively, with 10 bases between them. The CDR3 DNA follows: TGTGCCAGCAGCTGGGACTCGCCCACCGGGGAGCTGTTTTTT. This encodes CASSWDSPTGELFF.

CDR3 nucleotide sequence: TGTGCCAGCAGGAGGGACAGGGGGCCTGGAAACACCATATATTTT. As protein: CASRRDRGPGNTIYF. This sequence joins TRBV6-5 and TRBJ1-3; 12 bases align to TRBD1. Germline CDR1 reads MNHEY; CDR2 reads SVGAGI. Unmatched junction bases numbered 2, after V lost 6 bases and J lost 2 bases. CDR3 length: 15 amino acids.

This CDR3 reads CASSFPPGAGGTDTQYF. CDR3 bases: TGTGCCAGCAGTTTCCCCCCAGGAGCGGGAGGCACAGATACGCAGTATTTT. This sequence joins TRBV27 and TRBJ2-3; TRBD2 aligns across 8 bases. The CDR3 is 17 amino acids. The V gene end was trimmed by 3 bases and the J gene end by 1 base; junction bases not matched to a gene: 9. Germline V CDR1 and CDR2: MNHEY, SMNVEV (reference sequence).

The chain has TRBV7-3 and TRBJ2-7; perhaps TRBD1 as D (6 bases). This CDR3 has 15 amino acids. Trimming stripped 2 bases from V and 3 bases from J, with 14 bases between. Germline CDR1 is SGHTA and CDR2 is FQGTGA. CDR3 amino acids: CASSLSRTEIYEQYF. The CDR3 nucleotides read TGTGCCAGCAGCTTATCAAGGACAGAGATCTACGAGCAGTACTTC. The full variable domain, rest sourced from reference TRBV7-3 and TRBJ2-7, is GAGVSQTPSNKVTEKGKYVELRCDPISGHTALYWYRQSLGQGPEFLIYFQGTGAADDSGLPNDRFFAVRPEGSVSTLKIQRTERGDSAVYLCASSLSRTEIYEQYFGPGTRLTVT.

This chain links TRBV6-5 with TRBJ2-7; 8 bases map to TRBD1. Germline loops: CDR1 MNHEY, CDR2 SVGAGI. Trimming at V came to 6 bases and at J to 1 base, leaving 5 bases not matched to a gene. The CDR3 length is 14 residues. CDR3 loop: CASRNRGSSYEQYF. The CDR3 DNA is TGTGCCAGCAGAAACAGGGGGTCGTCCTACGAGCAGTACTTC.

V is TRBV5-1 and J is TRBJ1-2, with 8 nucleotides matching TRBD1. V shed 4 bases and J 8 bases; nucleotides not matched to a gene: 7. Germline CDR1 is SGHRS and CDR2 is YFSETQ. There are 13 residues in the CDR3. CDR3 region: CASSVTGGGGYTF. CDR3 bases: TGCGCCAGCAGCGTCACAGGGGGAGGAGGCTACACCTTC.

V gene TRBV2 combines with J gene TRBJ1-5, with 10 bases matching TRBD1. Germline lookup yields CDR1 SNHLY and CDR2 FYNNEI. The CDR3 spans 15 residues. V lost 2 bases, J lost 8 bases, and 6 bases stayed unmatched. The CDR3 DNA is TGTGCCAGCAGTGAAACGACAGGGGGCATCGAGCCCCAGCATTTT. It translates to CASSETTGGIEPQHF.

The CDR3, as DNA: TGTGCCAGTAGTATCCCGGGTTTGGGGCGCAGCACTGAAGCTTTCTTT. Protein product: CASSIPGLGRSTEAFF. The chain carries TRBV19 and TRBJ1-1, with a weak D call TRBD1 (5 bases). Trimming shortened V by 3 bases and J by 4 bases, and 18 bases separated the two germline ends. The CDR3 loop spans 16 amino acids. Germline-derived CDR1 and CDR2 are LNHDA and SQIVND (reference sequence).

The gene calls are TRBV7-9 and TRBJ2-7; D possibly corresponds to TRBD2 (6 bases). With 5 bases removed from V and 0 bases from J, the gap between germline ends came to 14 bases. This CDR3 region has 15 residues. Germline-derived CDR1 and CDR2 are SEHNR and FQNEAQ (reference sequence). CDR3 loop: CASSVTGRGSYEQYF. The CDR3 DNA reads TGTGCCAGCAGCGTCACCGGGCGGGGCTCCTACGAGCAGTACTTC.

The chain links TRBV27 to TRBJ1-1, with TRBD1 matching 9 bases. This CDR3 contains 15 residues. V trimming: 2 bases; J trimming: 0 bases; junction bases outside the gene matches: 1. Per germline, CDR1 MNHEY and CDR2 SMNVEV (reference sequence). Here the CDR3 reads CASSLRQGVNTEAFF. In nucleotides, the CDR3 is TGTGCCAGCAGTTTAAGACAGGGGGTGAACACTGAAGCTTTCTTT.

The rearrangement uses TRBV4-1 and TRBJ1-5, with D maybe TRBD1 (6 bases). V was clipped by 3 bases and J by 5 bases, with 11 bases between them. This CDR3 comprises 14 residues. Germline V lookup: CDR1 MGHRA, CDR2 YSYEKL. CDR3 nucleotide sequence: TGCGCCAGCAGCCAGGACAGACCCGATCAGCCCCAGCATTTT. This codes for CASSQDRPDQPQHF.